The clone carrying this T cell receptor beta chain was counted many times. What it binds is unknown. CDR3 size: 14 residues. V shed 3 bases and J shed 4 bases, with 10 bases lying between them. In germline, CDR1 is MNHEY, CDR2 SMNVEV (reference sequence). The sample is drawn from a study of T-cell memory formation after mild COVID-19. Regarding the study as a whole: The appearance of some responding clones in pre-infection memory suggested that cross-reactive memory joined. Of the contracting clones, CD4+ ones lay mainly in CM and EM, and CD8+ ones in EMRA.

Via MiXCR, TCRdb re-called the 5' RACE reads, giving one row per CDR3 protein. The sample lists some 300,000 distinct CDR3 sequences; roughly a fifth were seen once. The V gene is TRBV27, the J gene TRBJ1-5; no definite D call. The sample consisted of PBMCs or a T cell subset sorted from them (not recorded which). The receptor was derived from a man aged 18 to 29 who had mild COVID-19 (a few samples of this study predate the infection). Cell type and time point are not known. The CDR3 DNA follows: TGTGCCAGCAGTTTGGGCGGAACAAATCAGCCCCAGCATTTT. Translation: CASSLGGTNQPQHF.